This passage covers 15 T cell receptor beta chains from one sample sequenced in a study of blood T cell repertoires in COVID-19. Repertoires were generated with immunoSEQ multiplex PCR, while TCRdb's copy carries only in-frame clones and drops some. Found here are roughly 100,000 clones, 91% of them singletons; the top ten hold about 1.8%. The material sequenced was peripheral blood. The source of these receptors is a human donor with active COVID-19. The donor label of this sample is uncertain.

This clone has more than one count but fewer than ten. The chain is built from TRBV6-1 and TRBJ2-1; D gene unclear. The CDR3 consists of 15 residues. Germline V CDR1 and CDR2: MNHNS, SASEGT. Trimming removed 2 bases from V and 9 bases from J, with 17 bases in between. CDR3 loop: CASSESLRNSPEQFF. The CDR3, as DNA: TGTGCCAGCAGTGAAAGTCTGAGAAATAGCCCTGAGCAGTTCTTC.

The chain is built from TRBV19 and TRBJ1-5, with D perhaps TRBD1 (5 bases). Deletions cut 6 bases from V and 5 bases from J, with 17 bases between. The CDR3 length is 15 residues. CDR1 LNHDA and CDR2 SQIVND come from the germline V gene (reference sequence). CDR3 sequence (DNA): TGTGCCAGTAGGGAGTGGAGGGGCGGTGATCAGCCCCAGCATTTT. Translation gives CASREWRGGDQPQHF.

The rearrangement uses TRBV7-2 and TRBJ1-1, with no clear D. There are 12 residues in the CDR3. The V gene lost 3 bases and the J gene lost 2 bases, with 4 bases spanning the gap. The germline V gene has CDR1 SGHTA and CDR2 FQGNSA. CDR3 coding DNA: TGTGCCAGCAGCTTCTCCAACACTGAAGCTTTCTTT. Translation gives CASSFSNTEAFF.

This chain links TRBV5-1 with TRBJ2-7; D perhaps matches TRBD2 (6 bases). The CDR3 contains 15 residues. The V end was cut by 1 base, the J end by 6 bases, with 17 bases between. Germline lookup yields CDR1 SGHRS and CDR2 YFSETQ. The CDR3 coding sequence is TGCGCCAGCAGCTTGAGTATGGGGGGAACGGTCGAGCAGTACTTC. This translates into CASSLSMGGTVEQYF.

The chain combines TRBV15 with TRBJ2-3; D might be TRBD1 (6 bases). CDR3 length: 16 residues. Germline V gene sequence: CDR1 LNHNV, CDR2 YYDKDF (reference sequence). V dropped 3 bases and J dropped 2 bases, with 15 bases sitting between them. This CDR3 reads CATSSRDTPPTDTQYF. The DNA of the CDR3 is TGTGCCACCAGCAGTAGGGACACACCGCCCACAGATACGCAGTATTTT.

The V call is TRBV14, the J call TRBJ2-1, with D tentatively TRBD1 (8 bases). The CDR3 has 16 amino acids. Trimming cost V 2 bases and J 7 bases, with 18 bases left between them. Germline V CDR1 and CDR2: SGHDN, FVKESK. The CDR3 sequence is CASSQIFGQGGNEQFF. The CDR3 DNA is TGTGCCAGCAGCCAAATTTTTGGACAGGGAGGGAATGAGCAGTTCTTC. The variable domain in full, with the rest retrieved from reference TRBV14 and TRBJ2-1, is EAGVTQFPSHSVIEKGQTVTLRCDPISGHDNLYWYRRVMGKEIKFLLHFVKESKQDESGMPNNRFLAERTGGTYSTLKVQPAELEDSGVYFCASSQIFGQGGNEQFFGPGTRLTVL.

The chain carries TRBV5-6 and TRBJ1-1; D call uncertain. The germline V and J ends were trimmed by 3 bases and 0 bases, with 3 bases remaining between them. The V gene's germline CDR1 is SGHDT and CDR2 YYEEEE. This CDR3 has 12 residues. In DNA form, the CDR3 reads TGTGCCAGCAGCTCCATGAACACTGAAGCTTTCTTT. Its translation is CASSSMNTEAFF.

The chain has TRBV28 and TRBJ1-2; perhaps TRBD1 as D (6 bases). V was trimmed by 7 bases and J by 3 bases, leaving 18 bases between them. The germline V gene has CDR1 MDHEN and CDR2 SYDVKM. CDR3 size: 15 residues. CDR3 amino acids: CASTKNRDTDYGYTF. The CDR3 nucleotides read TGTGCCAGCACCAAAAACCGGGACACCGACTATGGCTACACCTTC.

This chain links TRBV5-4 with TRBJ1-1, with D uncertain. This CDR3 has 11 residues. Germline lookup yields CDR1 SGHNT and CDR2 YYREEE (reference sequence). V dropped 5 bases and J dropped 8 bases, with 10 bases sitting between them. As DNA, the CDR3 is TGTGCCAGCAGTTTCGGGGAGGAAGCTTTCTTT. Encoded protein: CASSFGEEAFF.

The chain recombines TRBV7-8 with TRBJ1-6; TRBD1 is a possible D gene (6 bases). V lost 5 bases, J lost 0 bases, and 14 bases lay in between. Germline assignment: CDR1 SGHVS and CDR2 FQNEAQ. The length of the CDR3 is 17 residues. CDR3 in DNA: TGTGCCAGCAGCCTAAACCAGGGGAGCTCCTATAATTCACCCCTCCACTTT. Translation gives CASSLNQGSSYNSPLHF.

This sequence joins TRBV4-3 and TRBJ2-3, with 7 positions matching TRBD2. This CDR3 spans 17 amino acids. The germline V gene has CDR1 LGHNA and CDR2 YSLEER. V was pared by 1 base and J by 1 base, with 8 bases of the junction left unmatched. The CDR3 reads CASSQARAGTRTDTQYF. CDR3 nucleotides: TGCGCCAGCAGCCAAGCGCGAGCGGGGACCCGCACAGATACGCAGTATTTT.

This clone was recorded once. The chain couples TRBV28 to TRBJ2-4; 9 nucleotides line up with TRBD1. Losses at the gene ends were 6 bases for V and 6 bases for J; bases not matched to a gene: 12. Per the germline V gene, CDR1 is MDHEN and CDR2 is SYDVKM. CDR3 size: 16 residues. CDR3 in DNA: TGTGCCAGCAGCCATCCGGACAGGGGTGGGTCAAACATTCAGTACTTC. It translates to CASSHPDRGGSNIQYF.

This clone is a singleton in its sample. The chain joins TRBV28 to TRBJ1-5, with D unclear. Per the germline V gene, CDR1 is MDHEN and CDR2 is SYDVKM. The V end lost 3 bases, the J end lost 6 bases, and 6 bases lay between the germline ends. The CDR3 runs 12 residues. CDR3 nucleotide sequence: TGTGCCAGCAGTTTGTCCGGTCAGCCCCAGCATTTT. The encoded protein is CASSLSGQPQHF.

The V and J genes are TRBV19 and TRBJ1-4, with D hard to call. V was shortened by 8 bases and J by 8 bases, with 21 bases between the two germline ends. Germline V gives CDR1 LNHDA, CDR2 SQIVND (reference sequence). The CDR3 covers 15 residues. The CDR3 DNA reads as TGTGCCAGTTCCTCCTCTGCGACGTTCGGGGAAAAACTGTTTTTT. Translating it yields CASSSSATFGEKLFF.

This sequence joins TRBV3-1 (or the pseudogene TRBV3-2) and TRBJ1-2, with TRBD1 matching 8 bases. Trimming at V came to 1 base and at J to 1 base, leaving 5 bases not matched to a gene. The germline gives CDR1 LGHDT, CDR2 YNNKEL (reference sequence). The CDR3 consists of 16 residues. CDR3 amino acids: CASSQARDRYNYGYTF. The CDR3 nucleotides read TGTGCCAGCAGCCAAGCCCGGGACAGGTATAACTATGGCTACACCTTC.